The present T cell receptor (beta chain) was sequenced within a study of tumor and adjacent non-tumor tissue in lung cancer (dated by TCRdb to 2016 to 2019). At the level of the whole study: Patients with adenocarcinoma (over 11), squamous cell carcinoma (2) and small cell lung cancer (1) were included in the cohort. The study compared bulk TCRbeta repertoires from lung tumor tissue and matched distant non-tumor lung tissue of some 15 lung cancer patients. Some 31 paired specimens, one tumor and one normal lung sample per patient, were profiled by TCRbeta CDR3 sequencing. Ages among the approximately 15 patients ranged from about 31 to 76 years, there were 10 or so men and 5 women, and disease was at TNM stage I to III. Sequencing generated a total of 125,075,908 productive TCRbeta reads, averaging approximately 3.8 million reads per sample.

Overall results and qualifications from the work: Neither the sequencing platform nor unique molecular identifiers are mentioned in the methods. The top 100 clones accounted for a significantly larger cumulative portion of the repertoire in normal lung than in tumor tissue. Significantly higher TCR diversity (inverse Simpson) was observed in tumor tissue than in normal lung tissue (approximately 430 vs 150, P = 0.0075, Mann-Whitney U test). Because peripheral blood was not sequenced, the blood TCRbeta repertoires of the lung cancer patients in the study went unexamined. TCR diversity was significantly higher in younger patients, and higher tumor TCR diversity was associated with shorter overall and disease-free survival. With only roughly 14 patients in the cohort, the authors noted that larger samples and more detailed clinical data are needed.

The library was generated by multiplex PCR. The run used an Illumina HiSeq 2500. TCRbeta libraries were constructed through three rounds of nested PCR with primers (Table S4) according to protocols modified from ARM-PCR. Before sequencing, PCR products of 200-500 bp were excised from the gel and purified with the QIAquick gel extraction kit. Per the source publication's procedure: Reads were cleaned using Trimmomatic, were merged into complete CDR3 sequences using FLASH, and were assigned to V(D)J germline segments using MiTCR. Clonal diversity was calculated as the inverse Simpson's index using VDJtools. In-frame sequences lacking a premature stop codon were counted as productive reads. TCRdb reran the public reads through fastp at Q25 and MiXCR, keeping productive beta chains. Rows are combined by CDR3 protein, so each entry shows the most common genes and DNA. TCRdb, rather than the study authors, made the V and J calls. For this sample there are about 70,000 distinct CDR3 sequences; around 78% appear just once. Roughly 28% of the sample rests with the top ten.

At the junction V is shortened by 5 bases and J by 9 bases, with 22 bases in between. The CDR3 contains 15 residues, cysteine and phenylalanine counted. Only the CDR3 part of the read is kept: 45 bases, read in frame from the first base. RNA was extracted from bulk unsorted tissue and checked for quality with a NanoDrop ND-1000 and an Agilent 2100. Newly diagnosed lung cancer patients without prior chemotherapy who had been admitted for thoracic surgery in China between August and November 2014 were enrolled as donors. Patients with previous radiotherapy or chemotherapy, or with another concurrent cancer, were excluded from the study. Pieces of surgical tissue measuring roughly 1-2.2 cm3 were kept in RNAlater solution and held at -80 degrees C until needed. Turning to this clonotype: There is no known antigen for this receptor. Per-base quality was not reported, and no clone a single base away is much larger than it.

This clonotype was sampled from a man aged 55 to 69 with non-small cell lung cancer. This chain is built from TRBV12-3 or TRBV12-4 and TRBJ2-5; 6 matching bases give a weak D call of TRBD1. The sequenced material came from lung tumor tissue. Here is the DNA: TGTGCCAGCAGTCTTGGGGACAAGGGAGACAGAGCCCAGTACTTC. Protein translation: CASSLGDKGDRAQYF.